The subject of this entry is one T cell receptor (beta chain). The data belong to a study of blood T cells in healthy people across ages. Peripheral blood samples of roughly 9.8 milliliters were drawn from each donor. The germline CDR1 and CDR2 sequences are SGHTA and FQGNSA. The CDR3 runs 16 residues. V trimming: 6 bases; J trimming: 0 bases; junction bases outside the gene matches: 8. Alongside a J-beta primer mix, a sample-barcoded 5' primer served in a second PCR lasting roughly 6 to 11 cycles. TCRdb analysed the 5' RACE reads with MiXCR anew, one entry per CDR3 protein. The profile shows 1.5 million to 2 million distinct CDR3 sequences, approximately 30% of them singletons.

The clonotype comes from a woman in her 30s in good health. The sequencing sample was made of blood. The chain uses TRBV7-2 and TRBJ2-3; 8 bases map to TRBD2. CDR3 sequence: CASSWSGRRSTDTQYF. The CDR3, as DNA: TGTGCCAGCAGTTGGAGCGGGAGACGGAGCACAGATACGCAGTATTTT.